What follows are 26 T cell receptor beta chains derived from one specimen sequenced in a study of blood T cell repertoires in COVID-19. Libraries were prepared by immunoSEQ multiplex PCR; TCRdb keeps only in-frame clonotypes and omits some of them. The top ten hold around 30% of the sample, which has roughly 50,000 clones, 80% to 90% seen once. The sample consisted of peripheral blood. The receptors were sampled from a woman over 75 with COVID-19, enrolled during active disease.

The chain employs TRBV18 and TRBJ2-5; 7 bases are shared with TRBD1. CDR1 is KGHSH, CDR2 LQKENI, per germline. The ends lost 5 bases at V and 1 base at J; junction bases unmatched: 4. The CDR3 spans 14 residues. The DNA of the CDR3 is TGTGCCAGCTCAGAGGGGGCTAGCCAAGAGACCCAGTACTTC. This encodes CASSEGASQETQYF.

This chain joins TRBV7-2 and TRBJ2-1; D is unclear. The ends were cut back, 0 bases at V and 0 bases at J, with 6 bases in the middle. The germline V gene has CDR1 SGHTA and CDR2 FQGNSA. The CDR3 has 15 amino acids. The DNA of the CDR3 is TGTGCCAGCAGCTTAGCCTCTAGCTCCTACAATGAGCAGTTCTTC. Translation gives CASSLASSSYNEQFF. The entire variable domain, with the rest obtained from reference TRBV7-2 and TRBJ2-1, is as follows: GAGVSQSPSNKVTEKGKDVELRCDPISGHTALYWYRQSLGQGLEFLIYFQGNSAPDKSGLPSDRFSAERTGGSVSTLTIQRTQQEDSAVYLCASSLASSSYNEQFFGPGTRLTVL.

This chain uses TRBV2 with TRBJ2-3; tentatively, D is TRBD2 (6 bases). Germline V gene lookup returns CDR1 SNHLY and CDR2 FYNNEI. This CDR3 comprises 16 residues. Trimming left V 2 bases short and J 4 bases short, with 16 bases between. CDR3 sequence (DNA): TGTGCCAGCAGTGAAAGGACTAATTGGGACCCAGATACGCAGTATTTT. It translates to CASSERTNWDPDTQYF.

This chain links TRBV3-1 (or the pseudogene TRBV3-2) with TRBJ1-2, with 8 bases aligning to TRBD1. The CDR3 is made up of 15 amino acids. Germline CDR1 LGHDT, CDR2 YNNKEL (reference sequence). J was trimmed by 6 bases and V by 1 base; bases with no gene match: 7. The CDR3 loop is CASSQGGSGGNGYTF. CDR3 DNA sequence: TGTGCCAGCAGCCAAGGAGGGTCAGGGGGCAATGGCTACACCTTC.

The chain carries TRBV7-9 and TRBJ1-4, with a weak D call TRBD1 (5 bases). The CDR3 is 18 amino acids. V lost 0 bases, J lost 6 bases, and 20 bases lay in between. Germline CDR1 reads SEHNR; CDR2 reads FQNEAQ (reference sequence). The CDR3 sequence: CASSLARSGGPWDEKLFF. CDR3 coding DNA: TGTGCCAGCAGCTTAGCACGTTCCGGGGGACCCTGGGATGAAAAACTGTTTTTT.

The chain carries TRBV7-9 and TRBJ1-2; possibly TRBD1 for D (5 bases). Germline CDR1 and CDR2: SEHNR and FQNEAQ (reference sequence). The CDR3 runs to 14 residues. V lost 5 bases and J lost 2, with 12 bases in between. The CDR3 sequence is CASSPWGGNYGYTF. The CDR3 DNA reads TGTGCCAGCAGCCCCTGGGGGGGGAACTATGGCTACACCTTC.

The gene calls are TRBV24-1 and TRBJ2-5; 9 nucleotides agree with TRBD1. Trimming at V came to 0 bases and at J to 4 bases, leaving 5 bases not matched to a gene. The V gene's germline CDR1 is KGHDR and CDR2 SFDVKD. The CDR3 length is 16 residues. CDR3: CATSDLTGGVRETQYF. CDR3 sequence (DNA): TGTGCCACCAGTGATTTGACAGGGGGCGTGAGAGAGACCCAGTACTTC.

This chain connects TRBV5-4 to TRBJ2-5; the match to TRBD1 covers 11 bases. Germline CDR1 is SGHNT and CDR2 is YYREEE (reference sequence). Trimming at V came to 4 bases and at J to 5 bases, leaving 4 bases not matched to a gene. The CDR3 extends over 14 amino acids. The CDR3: CASSLDRGLETQYF. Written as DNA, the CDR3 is TGTGCCAGCAGCCTGGACAGGGGGCTTGAGACCCAGTACTTC.

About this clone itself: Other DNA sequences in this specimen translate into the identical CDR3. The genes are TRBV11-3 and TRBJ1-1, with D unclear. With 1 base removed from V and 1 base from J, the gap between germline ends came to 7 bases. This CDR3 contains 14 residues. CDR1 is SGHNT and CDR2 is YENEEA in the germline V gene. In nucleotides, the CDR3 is TGTGCCAGCAGCTTAGGGGCAGGGAACACTGAAGCTTTCTTT. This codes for CASSLGAGNTEAFF.

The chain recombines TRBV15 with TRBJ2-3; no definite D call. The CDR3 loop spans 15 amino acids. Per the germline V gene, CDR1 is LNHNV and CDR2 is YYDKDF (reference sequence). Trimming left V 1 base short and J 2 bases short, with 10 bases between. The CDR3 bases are TGTGCCACCAGCAGAGTAGCACGGAACACAGATACGCAGTATTTT. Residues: CATSRVARNTDTQYF.

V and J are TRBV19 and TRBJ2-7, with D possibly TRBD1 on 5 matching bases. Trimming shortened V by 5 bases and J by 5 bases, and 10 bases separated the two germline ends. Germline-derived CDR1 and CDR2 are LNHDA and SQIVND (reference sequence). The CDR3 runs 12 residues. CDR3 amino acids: CASSQQGHEQYF. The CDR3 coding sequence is TGTGCCAGTAGTCAGCAGGGTCACGAGCAGTACTTC.

Here the CDR3 reads CASSLGGAANEKLFF. The CDR3 DNA reads TGTGCCAGCAGTTTAGGTGGGGCTGCTAATGAAAAACTGTTTTTT. The chain carries TRBV28 and TRBJ1-4; D may be TRBD1 (5 bases). Germline V gene sequence: CDR1 MDHEN, CDR2 SYDVKM. Trimming took off 2 bases at V and 3 bases at J, with 10 bases between the two ends. The length of the CDR3 is 15 residues.

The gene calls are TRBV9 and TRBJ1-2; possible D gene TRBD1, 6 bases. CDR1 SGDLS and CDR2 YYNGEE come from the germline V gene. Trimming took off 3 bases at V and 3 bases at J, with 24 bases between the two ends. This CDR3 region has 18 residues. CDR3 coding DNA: TGTGCCAGCAGCGCCAGTCAAACAGGGAACAGCTTTTACTATGGCTACACCTTC. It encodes CASSASQTGNSFYYGYTF.

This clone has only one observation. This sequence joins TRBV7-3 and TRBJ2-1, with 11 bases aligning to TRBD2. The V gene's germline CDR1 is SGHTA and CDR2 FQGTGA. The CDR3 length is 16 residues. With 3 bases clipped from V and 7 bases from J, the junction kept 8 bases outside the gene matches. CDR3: CASSFFGSGRVNEQFF. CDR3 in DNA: TGTGCCAGCAGCTTTTTTGGTAGCGGGAGGGTAAATGAGCAGTTCTTC.

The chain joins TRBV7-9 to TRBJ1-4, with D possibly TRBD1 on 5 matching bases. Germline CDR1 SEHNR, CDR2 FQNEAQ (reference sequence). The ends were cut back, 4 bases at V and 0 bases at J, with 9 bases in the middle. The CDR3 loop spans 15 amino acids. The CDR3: CASSSPTATNEKLFF. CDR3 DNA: TGTGCCAGCAGCTCACCGACAGCAACTAATGAAAAACTGTTTTTT.

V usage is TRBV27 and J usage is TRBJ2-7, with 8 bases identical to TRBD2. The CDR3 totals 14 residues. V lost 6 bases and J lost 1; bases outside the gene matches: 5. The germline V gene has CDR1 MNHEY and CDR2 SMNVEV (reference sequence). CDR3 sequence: CASRAGGVSYEQYF. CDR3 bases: TGTGCCAGCAGGGCGGGAGGAGTATCCTACGAGCAGTACTTC.

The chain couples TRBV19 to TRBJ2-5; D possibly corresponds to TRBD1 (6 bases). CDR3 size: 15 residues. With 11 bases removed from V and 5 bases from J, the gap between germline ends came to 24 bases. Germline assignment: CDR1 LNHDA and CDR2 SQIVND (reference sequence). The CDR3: CASPRGRGYLETQYF. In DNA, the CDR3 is TGTGCCTCCCCCAGGGGCAGGGGATATTTGGAGACCCAGTACTTC.

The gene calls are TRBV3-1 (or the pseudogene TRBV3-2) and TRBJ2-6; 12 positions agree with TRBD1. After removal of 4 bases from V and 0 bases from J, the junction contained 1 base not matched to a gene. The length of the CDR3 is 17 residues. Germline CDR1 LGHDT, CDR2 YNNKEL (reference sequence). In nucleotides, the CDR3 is TGTGCCAGCAGCCGGGACAGGGGGCACTCTGGGGCCAACGTCCTGACTTTC. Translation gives CASSRDRGHSGANVLTF.

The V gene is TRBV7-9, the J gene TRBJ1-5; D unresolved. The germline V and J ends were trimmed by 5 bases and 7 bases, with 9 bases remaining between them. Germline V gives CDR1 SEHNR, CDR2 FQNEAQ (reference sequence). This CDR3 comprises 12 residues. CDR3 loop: CASSLPQQPQHF. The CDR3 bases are TGTGCCAGCAGCCTCCCACAGCAGCCCCAGCATTTT.

The DNA of the CDR3 is TGTGCCAGCAGTGGTCAGACAGGGGGTTGGTATGGCTACACCTTC. Residues: CASSGQTGGWYGYTF. The chain is built from TRBV25-1 and TRBJ1-2, with 9 bases identical to TRBD1. The CDR3 covers 15 residues. With V trimmed by 4 bases and J by 5 bases, 8 bases remained unmatched. Per the germline V gene, CDR1 is MGHDK and CDR2 is SYGVNS.

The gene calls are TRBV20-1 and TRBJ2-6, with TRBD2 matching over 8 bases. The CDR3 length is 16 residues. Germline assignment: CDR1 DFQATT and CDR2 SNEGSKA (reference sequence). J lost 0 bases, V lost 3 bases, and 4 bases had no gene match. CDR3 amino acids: CSASSGAYSGANVLTF. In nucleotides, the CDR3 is TGCAGTGCTAGTAGCGGGGCCTACTCTGGGGCCAACGTCCTGACTTTC.

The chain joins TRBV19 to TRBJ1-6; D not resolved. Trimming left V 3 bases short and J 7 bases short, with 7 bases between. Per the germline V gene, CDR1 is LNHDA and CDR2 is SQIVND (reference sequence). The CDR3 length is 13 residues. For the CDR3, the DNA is TGTGCCAGTAGTATTAACAGAAATTCACCCCTCCACTTT. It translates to CASSINRNSPLHF.

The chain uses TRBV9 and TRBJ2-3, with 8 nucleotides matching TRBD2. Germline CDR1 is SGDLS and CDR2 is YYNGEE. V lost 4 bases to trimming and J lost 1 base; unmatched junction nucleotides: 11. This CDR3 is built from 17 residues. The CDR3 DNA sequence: TGTGCCAGCAGCCCATCGGCGGGGGGCCTCGGCACAGATACGCAGTATTTT. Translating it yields CASSPSAGGLGTDTQYF. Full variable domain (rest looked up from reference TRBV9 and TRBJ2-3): DSGVTQTPKHLITATGQRVTLRCSPRSGDLSVYWYQQSLDQGLQFLIQYYNGEERAKGNILERFSAQQFPDLHSELNLSSLELGDSALYFCASSPSAGGLGTDTQYFGPGTRLTVL.

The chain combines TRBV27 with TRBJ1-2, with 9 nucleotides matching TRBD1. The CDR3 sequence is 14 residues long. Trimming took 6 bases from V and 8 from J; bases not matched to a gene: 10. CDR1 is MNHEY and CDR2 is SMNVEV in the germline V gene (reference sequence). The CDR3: CASSPGTGSRGYTF. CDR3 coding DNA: TGTGCCAGCAGCCCAGGGACAGGGTCTCGGGGCTACACCTTC.

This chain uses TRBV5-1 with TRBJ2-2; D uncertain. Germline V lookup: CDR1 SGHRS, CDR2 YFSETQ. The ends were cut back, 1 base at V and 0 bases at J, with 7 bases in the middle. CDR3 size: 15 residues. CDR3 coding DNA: TGCGCCAGCAGCTTGCTGTACTCGAACACCGGGGAGCTGTTTTTT. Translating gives CASSLLYSNTGELFF.

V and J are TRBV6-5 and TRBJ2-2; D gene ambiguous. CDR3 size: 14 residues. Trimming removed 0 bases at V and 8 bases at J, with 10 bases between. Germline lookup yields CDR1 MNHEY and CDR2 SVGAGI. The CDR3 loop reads CASSYSTGPGELFF. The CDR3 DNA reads TGTGCCAGCAGTTACTCGACGGGTCCTGGGGAGCTGTTTTTT.